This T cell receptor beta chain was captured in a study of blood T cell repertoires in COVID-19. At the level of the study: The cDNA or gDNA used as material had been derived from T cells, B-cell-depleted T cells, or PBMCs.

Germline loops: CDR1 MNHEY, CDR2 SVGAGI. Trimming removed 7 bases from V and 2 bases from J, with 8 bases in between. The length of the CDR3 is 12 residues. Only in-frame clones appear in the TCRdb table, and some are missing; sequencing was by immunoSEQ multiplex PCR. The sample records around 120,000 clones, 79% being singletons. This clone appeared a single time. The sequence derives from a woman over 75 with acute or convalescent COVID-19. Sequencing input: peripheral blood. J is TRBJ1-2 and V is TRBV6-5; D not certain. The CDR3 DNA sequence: TGTGCCAGCACCGCTGGCAACTATGGCTACACCTTC. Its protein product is CASTAGNYGYTF.